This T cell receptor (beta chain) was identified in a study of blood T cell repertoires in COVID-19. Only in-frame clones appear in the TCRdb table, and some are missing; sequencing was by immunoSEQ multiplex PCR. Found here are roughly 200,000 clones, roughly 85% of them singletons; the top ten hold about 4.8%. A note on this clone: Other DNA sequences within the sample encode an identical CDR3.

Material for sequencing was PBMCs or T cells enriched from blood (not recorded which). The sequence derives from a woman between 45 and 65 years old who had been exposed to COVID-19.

CDR3: CASSLTQGMNTEAFF. The DNA of the CDR3 is TGTGCCAGCAGCCTCACACAGGGGATGAACACTGAAGCTTTCTTT. V and J are TRBV7-2 and TRBJ1-1, with 7 bases fitting TRBD1. The CDR3 length is 15 residues. Germline V gene lookup returns CDR1 SGHTA and CDR2 FQGNSA. The ends lost 5 bases at V and 0 bases at J; junction bases unmatched: 6.